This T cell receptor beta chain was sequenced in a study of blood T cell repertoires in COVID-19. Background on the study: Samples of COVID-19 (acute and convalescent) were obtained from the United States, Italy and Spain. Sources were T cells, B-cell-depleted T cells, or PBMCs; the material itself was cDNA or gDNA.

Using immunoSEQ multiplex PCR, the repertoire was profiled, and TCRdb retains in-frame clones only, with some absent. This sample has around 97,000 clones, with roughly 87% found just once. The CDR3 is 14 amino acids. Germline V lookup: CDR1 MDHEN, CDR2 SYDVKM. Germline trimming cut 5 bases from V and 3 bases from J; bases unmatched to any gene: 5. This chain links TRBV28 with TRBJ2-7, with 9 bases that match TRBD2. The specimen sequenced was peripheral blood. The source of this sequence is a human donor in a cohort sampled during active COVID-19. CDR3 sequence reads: CASSPEAGGYEQYF. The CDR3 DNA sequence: TGTGCCAGCAGTCCGGAAGCGGGAGGCTACGAGCAGTACTTC.